This TCR beta chain stems from a study of vaccination and CD4 T cells after COVID-19. V lost 1 base and J 6 bases, leaving 9 bases between the germline ends. The CDR3 totals 13 residues. Per the germline V gene, CDR1 is SGHNT and CDR2 is YENEEA. Worth noting for this clonotype: Its antigen is unidentified.

The Oncomine TCR Beta short-read assay was applied to DNA of cultured CD4+ T cells. Once CD4+ T cells had been cultured, genomic DNA was extracted from them. TCRdb itself ran the PCR reads through MiXCR, one entry per CDR3 protein. The sample has more than 10,000 distinct CDR3 sequences; about two fifths are singletons. Treatment noted: roughly ten-day PBMC culture with coronavirus spike peptide pools or control peptides (ViraFEST assay). V gene TRBV11-3 combines with J gene TRBJ1-1, with D uncertain. Source material: CD4+ T cells from blood, cultured in vitro. This sequence was found in a human donor who had recovered from COVID-19. The CDR3 spells CASSLGFRAEAFF. CDR3 bases: TGTGCCAGCAGCTTAGGGTTCCGGGCTGAAGCTTTCTTT.